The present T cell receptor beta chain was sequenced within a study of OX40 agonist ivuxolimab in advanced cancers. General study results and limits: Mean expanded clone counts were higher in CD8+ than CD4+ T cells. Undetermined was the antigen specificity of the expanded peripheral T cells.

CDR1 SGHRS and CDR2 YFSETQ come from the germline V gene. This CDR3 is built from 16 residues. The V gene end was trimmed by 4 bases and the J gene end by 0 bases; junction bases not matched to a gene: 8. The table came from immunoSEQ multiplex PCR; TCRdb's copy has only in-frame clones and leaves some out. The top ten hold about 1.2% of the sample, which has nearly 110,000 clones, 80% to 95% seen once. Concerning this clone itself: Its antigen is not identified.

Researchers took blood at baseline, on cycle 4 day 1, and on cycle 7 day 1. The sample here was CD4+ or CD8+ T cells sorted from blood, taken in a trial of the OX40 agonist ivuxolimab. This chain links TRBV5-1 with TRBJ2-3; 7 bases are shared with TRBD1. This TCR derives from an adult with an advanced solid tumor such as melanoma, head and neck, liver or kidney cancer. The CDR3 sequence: CASSTGQVQSTDTQYF. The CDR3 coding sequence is TGCGCCAGCAGCACAGGACAGGTCCAAAGCACAGATACGCAGTATTTT.